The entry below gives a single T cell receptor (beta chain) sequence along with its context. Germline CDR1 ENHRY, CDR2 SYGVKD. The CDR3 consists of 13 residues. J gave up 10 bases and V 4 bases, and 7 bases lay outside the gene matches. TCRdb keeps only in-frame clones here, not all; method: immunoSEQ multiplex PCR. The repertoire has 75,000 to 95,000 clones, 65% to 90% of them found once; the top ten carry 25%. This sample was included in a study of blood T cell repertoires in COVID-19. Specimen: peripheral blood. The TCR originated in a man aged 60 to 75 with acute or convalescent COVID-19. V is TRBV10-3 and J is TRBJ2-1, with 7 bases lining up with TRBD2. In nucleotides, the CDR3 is TGTGCCATCAGTGGGCGACTAGCCCCCGAGCAGTTCTTC. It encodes CAISGRLAPEQFF.